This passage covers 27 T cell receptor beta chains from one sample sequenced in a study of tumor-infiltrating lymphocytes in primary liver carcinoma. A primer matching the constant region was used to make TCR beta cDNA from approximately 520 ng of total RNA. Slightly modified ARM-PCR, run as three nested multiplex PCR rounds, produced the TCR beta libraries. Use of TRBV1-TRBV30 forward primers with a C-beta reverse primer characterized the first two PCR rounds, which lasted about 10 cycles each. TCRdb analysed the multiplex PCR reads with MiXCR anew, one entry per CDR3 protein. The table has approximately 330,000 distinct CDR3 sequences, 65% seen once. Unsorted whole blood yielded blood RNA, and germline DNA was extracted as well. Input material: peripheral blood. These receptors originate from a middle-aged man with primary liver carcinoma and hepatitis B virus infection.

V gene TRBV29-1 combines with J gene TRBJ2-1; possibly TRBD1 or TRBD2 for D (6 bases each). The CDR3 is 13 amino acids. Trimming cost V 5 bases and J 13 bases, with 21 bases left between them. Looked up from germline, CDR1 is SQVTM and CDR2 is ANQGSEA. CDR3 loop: CSVLGGTYNYQFF. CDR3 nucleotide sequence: TGCAGCGTTCTGGGGGGCACCTACAATTATCAGTTCTTC.

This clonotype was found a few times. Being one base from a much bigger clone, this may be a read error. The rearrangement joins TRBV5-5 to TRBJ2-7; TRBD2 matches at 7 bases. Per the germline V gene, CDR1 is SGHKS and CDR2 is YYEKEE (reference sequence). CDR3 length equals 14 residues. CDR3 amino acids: CVSSSAGRSYEQYF. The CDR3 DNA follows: TGTGTCAGCAGCTCGGCCGGGAGGTCCTACGAGCAGTACTTC.

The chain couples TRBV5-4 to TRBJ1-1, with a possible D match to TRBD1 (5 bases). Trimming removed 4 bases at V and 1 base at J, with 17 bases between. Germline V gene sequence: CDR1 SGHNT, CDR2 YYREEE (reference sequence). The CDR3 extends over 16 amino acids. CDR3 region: CASSPRVGLENTEAFF. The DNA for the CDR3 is TGTGCCAGCAGCCCTAGGGTGGGGCTGGAGAACACTGAAGCTTTCTTT.

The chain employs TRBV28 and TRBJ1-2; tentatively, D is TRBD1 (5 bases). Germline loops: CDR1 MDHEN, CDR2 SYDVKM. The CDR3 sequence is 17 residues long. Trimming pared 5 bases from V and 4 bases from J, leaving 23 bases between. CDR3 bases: TGTGCCAGCAGTATCCCCGACAGAGACGTCGCTGCCTATGGCTACACCTTC. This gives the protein CASSIPDRDVAAYGYTF.

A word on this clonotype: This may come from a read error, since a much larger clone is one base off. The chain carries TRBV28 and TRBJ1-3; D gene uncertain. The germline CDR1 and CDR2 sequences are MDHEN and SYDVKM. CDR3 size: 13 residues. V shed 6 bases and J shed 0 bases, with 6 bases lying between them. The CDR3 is CASRTYSGNTIYF. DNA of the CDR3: TGTGCCAGCAGGACCTACTCTGGAAACACCATATATTTT.

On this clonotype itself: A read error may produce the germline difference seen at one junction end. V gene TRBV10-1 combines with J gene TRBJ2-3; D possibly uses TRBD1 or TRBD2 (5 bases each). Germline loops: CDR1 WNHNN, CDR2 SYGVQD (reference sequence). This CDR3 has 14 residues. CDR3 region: CASSGGKGTDTQYF. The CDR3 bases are TGCGCCAGCAGTGGGGGGAAAGGAACAGATACACAGTATTTT.

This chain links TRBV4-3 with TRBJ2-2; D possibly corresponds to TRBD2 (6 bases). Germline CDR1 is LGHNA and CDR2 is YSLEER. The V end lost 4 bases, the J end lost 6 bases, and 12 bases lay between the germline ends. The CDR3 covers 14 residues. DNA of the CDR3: TGCGCCAGCAGCCCCTGGCCGGGAGCCGGGGAGCTGTTTTTT. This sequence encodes CASSPWPGAGELFF.

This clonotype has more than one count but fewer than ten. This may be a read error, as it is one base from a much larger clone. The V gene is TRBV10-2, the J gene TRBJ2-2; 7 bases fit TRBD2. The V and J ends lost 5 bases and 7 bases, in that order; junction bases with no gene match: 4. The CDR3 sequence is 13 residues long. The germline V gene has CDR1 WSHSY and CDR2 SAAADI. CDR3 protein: CASSIAGVGELFF. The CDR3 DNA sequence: TGCGCCAGCAGTATTGCGGGAGTCGGGGAGCTGTTTTTT.

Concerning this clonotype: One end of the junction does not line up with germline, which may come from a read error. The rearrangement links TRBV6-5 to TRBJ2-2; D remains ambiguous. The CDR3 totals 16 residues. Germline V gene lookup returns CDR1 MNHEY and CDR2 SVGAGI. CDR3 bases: TGTGCCAGCAGTTCTCCCCCTTGGAGACGTCCCGGTGAGCTGTTTTTT. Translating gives CASSSPPWRRPGELFF.

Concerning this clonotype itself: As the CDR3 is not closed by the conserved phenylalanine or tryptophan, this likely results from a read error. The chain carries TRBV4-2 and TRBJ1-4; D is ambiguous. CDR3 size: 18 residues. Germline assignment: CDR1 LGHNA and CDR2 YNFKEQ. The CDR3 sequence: CTSSQVVLSGATNEKLFL. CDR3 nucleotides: TGTACCAGCAGCCAAGTTGTCTTAAGCGGCGCAACTAATGAAAAACTGTTTCTT.

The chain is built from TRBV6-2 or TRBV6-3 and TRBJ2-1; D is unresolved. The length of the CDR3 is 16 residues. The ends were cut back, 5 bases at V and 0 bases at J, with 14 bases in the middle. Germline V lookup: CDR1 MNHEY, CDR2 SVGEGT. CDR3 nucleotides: TGTGCCAGCAGTAACGATCCAGGAGTCTCCTACAATGAGCAGTTCTTC. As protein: CASSNDPGVSYNEQFF.

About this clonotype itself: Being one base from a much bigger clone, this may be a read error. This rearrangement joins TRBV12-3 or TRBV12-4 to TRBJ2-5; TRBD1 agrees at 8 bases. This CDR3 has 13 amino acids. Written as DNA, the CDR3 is TGTGCCAGCACCAAACAGGGGGGAGAGACCCAGCACTTC. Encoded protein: CASTKQGGETQHF.

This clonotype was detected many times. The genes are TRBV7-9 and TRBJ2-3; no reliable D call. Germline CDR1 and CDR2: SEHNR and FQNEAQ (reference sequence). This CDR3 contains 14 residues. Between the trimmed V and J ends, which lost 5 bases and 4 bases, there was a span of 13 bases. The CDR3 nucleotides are TGTGCCAGCAGCCCAGTCGGCTTGGCAGATACGCAGTATTTT. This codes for CASSPVGLADTQYF.

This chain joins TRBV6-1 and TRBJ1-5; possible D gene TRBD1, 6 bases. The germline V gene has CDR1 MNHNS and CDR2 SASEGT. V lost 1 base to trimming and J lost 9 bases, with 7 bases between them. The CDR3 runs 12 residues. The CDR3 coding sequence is TGTGCCAGCAGTGAAGAGGGGGGGCCCCAGCATTTT. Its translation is CASSEEGGPQHF.

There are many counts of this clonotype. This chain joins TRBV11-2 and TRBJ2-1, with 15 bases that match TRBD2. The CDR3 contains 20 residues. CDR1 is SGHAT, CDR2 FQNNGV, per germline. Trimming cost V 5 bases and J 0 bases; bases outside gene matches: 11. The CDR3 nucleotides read TGTGCCAGCAGCCGGCTGTCGGGACTAGCGGGAGGAAGCTCCTACAATGAGCAGTTCTTC. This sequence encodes CASSRLSGLAGGSSYNEQFF.

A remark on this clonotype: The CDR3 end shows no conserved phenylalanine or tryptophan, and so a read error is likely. Here the CDR3 reads CACSLSQGPYNEQFL. For the CDR3, the DNA is TGTGCCTGCAGCTTAAGTCAGGGCCCTTATAATGAGCAGTTCCTC. This sequence joins TRBV11-2 and TRBJ2-1; tentatively, D is TRBD1 (5 bases). CDR1 and CDR2 from the germline V gene are SGHAT and FQNNGV. The CDR3 contains 15 residues.

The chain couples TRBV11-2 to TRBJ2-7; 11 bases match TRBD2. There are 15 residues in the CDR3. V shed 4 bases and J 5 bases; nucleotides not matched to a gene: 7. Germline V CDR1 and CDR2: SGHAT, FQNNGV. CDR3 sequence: CASSSVLAGVDEQYF. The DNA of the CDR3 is TGTGCCAGCAGCTCAGTACTAGCGGGAGTAGACGAGCAGTACTTC.

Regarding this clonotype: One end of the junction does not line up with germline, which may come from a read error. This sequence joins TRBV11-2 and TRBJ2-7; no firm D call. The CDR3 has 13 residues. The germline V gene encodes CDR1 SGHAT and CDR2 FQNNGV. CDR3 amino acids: CAGSLNRVYEQYF. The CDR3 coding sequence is TGTGCCGGCAGCTTAAACCGAGTCTACGAGCAATACTTC. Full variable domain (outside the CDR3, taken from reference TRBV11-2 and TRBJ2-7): EAGVAQSPRYKIIEKRQSVAFWCNPISGHATLYWYQQILGQGPKLLIQFQNNGVVDDSQLPKDRFSAERLKGVDSTLKIQPAKLEDSAVYLCAGSLNRVYEQYFGPGTRLTVT.

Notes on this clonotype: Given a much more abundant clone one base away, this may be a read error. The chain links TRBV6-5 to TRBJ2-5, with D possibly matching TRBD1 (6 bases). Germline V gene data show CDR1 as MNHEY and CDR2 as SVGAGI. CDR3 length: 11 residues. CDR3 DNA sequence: TGTGCCAACAGTTACTGGGGGCTGGAGTACTTC. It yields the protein CANSYWGLEYF.

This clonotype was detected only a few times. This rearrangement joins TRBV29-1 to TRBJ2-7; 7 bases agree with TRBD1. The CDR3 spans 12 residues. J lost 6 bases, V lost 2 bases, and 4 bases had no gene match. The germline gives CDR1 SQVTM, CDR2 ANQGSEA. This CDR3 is CSVETGVCEQYF. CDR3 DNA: TGCAGCGTTGAAACAGGGGTCTGCGAGCAGTACTTC.

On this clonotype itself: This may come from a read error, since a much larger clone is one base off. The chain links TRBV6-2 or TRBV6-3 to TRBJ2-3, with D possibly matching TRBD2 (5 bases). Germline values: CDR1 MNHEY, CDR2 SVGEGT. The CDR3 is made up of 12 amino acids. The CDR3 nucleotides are TGTGCCAGCAGCTCTAGCATAGATACGCAGTATTTT. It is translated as CASSSSIDTQYF.

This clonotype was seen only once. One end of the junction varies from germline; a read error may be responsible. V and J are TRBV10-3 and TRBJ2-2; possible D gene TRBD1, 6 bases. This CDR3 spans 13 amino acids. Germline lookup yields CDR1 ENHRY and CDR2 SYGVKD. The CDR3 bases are TGTGCCATCAGGGACAGCCTCACCAGGGAGCTGTTTTTT. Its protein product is CAIRDSLTRELFF.

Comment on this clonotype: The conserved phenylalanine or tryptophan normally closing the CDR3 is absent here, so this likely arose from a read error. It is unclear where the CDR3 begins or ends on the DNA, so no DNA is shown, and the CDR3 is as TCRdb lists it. The CDR3 spells CASSTQGNQPQHS. The V call is TRBV11-2, the J call TRBJ1-5; TRBD1 is the table's D call, not checked against the DNA. CDR1 and CDR2 (germline): SGHAT, FQNNGV. 13 amino acids form the CDR3, both terminal residues included.

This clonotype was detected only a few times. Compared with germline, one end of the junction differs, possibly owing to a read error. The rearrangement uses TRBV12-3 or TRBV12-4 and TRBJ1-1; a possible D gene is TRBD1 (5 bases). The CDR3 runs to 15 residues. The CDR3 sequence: CASRVGDGLNTEAFF. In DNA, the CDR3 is TGTGCCAGCAGGGTGGGGGACGGGCTGAATACTGAAGCTTTCTTT.

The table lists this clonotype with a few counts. The CDR3 sequence: CVSSPGLAVNEQFF. For the CDR3, the DNA is TGTGTAAGCAGCCCGGGACTAGCGGTCAATGAGCAGTTCTTC. The V and J genes are TRBV11-1 and TRBJ2-1; TRBD2 agrees at 11 bases. The CDR3 extends over 14 amino acids. CDR1 and CDR2 from the germline V gene are SGHAT and FQDESV (reference sequence).

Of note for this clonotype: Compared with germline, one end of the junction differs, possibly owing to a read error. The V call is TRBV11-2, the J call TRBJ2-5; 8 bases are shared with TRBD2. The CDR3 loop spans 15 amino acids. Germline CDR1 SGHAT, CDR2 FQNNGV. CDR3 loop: CASSFLGTREETQYF. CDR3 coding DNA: TGCGCCAGCAGCTTCCTCGGGACTAGAGAAGAGACCCAGTACTTC.

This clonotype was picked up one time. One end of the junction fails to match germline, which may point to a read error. The CDR3, as DNA: TGTGCCATCAGTGGGGACACCTGGGAGCTGTTTTTT. Protein product: CAISGDTWELFF. The chain is built from TRBV10-3 and TRBJ2-2; D is perhaps TRBD1 (6 bases). This CDR3 is built from 12 residues. CDR1 and CDR2 from the germline V gene are ENHRY and SYGVKD.